The clone carrying this T cell receptor beta chain was detected only a few times. Antigen unknown. Primed by a sample-barcoded 5' primer and a J-beta primer mix, a second PCR proceeded for roughly 6 to 12 cycles. Each CDR3 protein is one row after TCRdb ran MiXCR on the 5' RACE reads. The sample consists of some 1.6 million distinct CDR3 sequences, roughly a third of them appearing once. The data were taken from a study of blood T cells in healthy people across ages. For the study at large: When template switching was applied, about one barcoded beta molecule was captured per two T cells. Study-wide findings and caveats: As age increased, TCR beta diversity per million T cells fell in a roughly linear fashion. PBMC samples, being unsorted, prevented any conclusive comparison of naive and antigen-experienced cells.

Germline V gene data show CDR1 as SEHNR and CDR2 as FQNEAQ (reference sequence). The CDR3 covers 13 residues. V lost 9 bases and J lost 6, with 15 bases in between. The sequenced sample consisted of blood. The rearrangement joins TRBV7-9 to TRBJ2-1, with D perhaps given as TRBD1 or TRBD2 (5 bases each). The sequence was obtained from a woman aged 30 to 39 in good health. Here the CDR3 reads CASRRGGGNEQFF. CDR3 sequence (DNA): TGTGCCAGTCGACGTGGTGGGGGCAATGAGCAGTTCTTC.